Presented here are 5 T cell receptor beta chains from one specimen sequenced in a study of T cells after yellow fever vaccination. TCRdb analysed the 5' RACE reads with MiXCR anew, one entry per CDR3 protein. The table records some 320,000 distinct CDR3 sequences, 4.1% of them present only once. Source: PBMCs, taken 5 days after the yellow fever booster vaccination. The receptors were sampled from a man aged 18 to 30 who received the YFV17D yellow fever vaccine.

The gene calls are TRBV10-3 and TRBJ2-1; possible D gene TRBD2, 6 bases. Germline V lookup: CDR1 ENHRY, CDR2 SYGVKD. The CDR3 runs to 15 residues. Trimming left V 5 bases short and J 4 bases short, with 15 bases between. The CDR3 DNA reads TGTGCCATCAGTCCGGGAGAACTAGCATACAATGAGCAGTTCTTC. It encodes CAISPGELAYNEQFF.

This clonotype was seen only a few times. The V gene is TRBV7-3, the J gene TRBJ2-3; D tentatively reads TRBD1 or TRBD2 (7 bases each). The germline V gene has CDR1 SGHTA and CDR2 FQGTGA. Trimming left V 8 bases short and J 4 bases short, with 19 bases between. This CDR3 is 15 amino acids long. The chain's CDR3 is CASATGRGLADTQYF. The DNA of the CDR3 is TGTGCCAGCGCTACGGGGAGGGGGCTGGCAGATACGCAGTATTTT.

This clonotype appeared many times. The chain recombines TRBV5-1 with TRBJ2-5, with D possibly being TRBD2 (6 bases). V was pared by 3 bases and J by 2 bases, with 14 bases between. Germline assignment: CDR1 SGHRS and CDR2 YFSETQ. The CDR3 totals 15 residues. CDR3 residues: CASSSTGEPQETQYF. In nucleotides, the CDR3 is TGCGCCAGCAGCTCGACGGGGGAACCTCAAGAGACCCAGTACTTC.

This clonotype was counted many times. The chain couples TRBV28 to TRBJ1-1; D perhaps matches TRBD1 (5 bases). Germline loops: CDR1 MDHEN, CDR2 SYDVKM. V was trimmed by 5 bases and J by 0 bases, leaving 16 bases between them. The CDR3 loop spans 16 amino acids. The chain's CDR3 is CASSPIMGGMNTEAFF. DNA for the CDR3: TGTGCCAGCAGTCCCATAATGGGGGGGATGAACACTGAAGCTTTCTTT.

This clonotype appeared many times. The genes are TRBV20-1 and TRBJ2-4; D not certain. CDR1 and CDR2 from the germline V gene are DFQATT and SNEGSKA (reference sequence). The CDR3 has 13 residues. Trimming shortened V by 0 bases and J by 2 bases, and 5 bases separated the two germline ends. CDR3 in amino acids: CSAREITKNIQYF. The CDR3 DNA is TGCAGTGCTAGAGAGATCACCAAAAACATTCAGTACTTC.